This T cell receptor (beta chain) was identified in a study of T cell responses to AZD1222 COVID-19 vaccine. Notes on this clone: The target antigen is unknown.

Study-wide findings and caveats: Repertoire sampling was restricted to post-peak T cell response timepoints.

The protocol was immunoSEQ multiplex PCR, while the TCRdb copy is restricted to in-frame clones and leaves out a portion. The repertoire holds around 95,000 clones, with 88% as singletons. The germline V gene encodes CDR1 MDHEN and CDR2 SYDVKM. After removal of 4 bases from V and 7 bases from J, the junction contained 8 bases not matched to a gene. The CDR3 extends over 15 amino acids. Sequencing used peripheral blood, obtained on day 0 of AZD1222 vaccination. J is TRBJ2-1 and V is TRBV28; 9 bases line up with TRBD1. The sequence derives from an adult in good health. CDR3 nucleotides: TGTGCCAGCAGTTGGCCGGGACAGGGAAGGAATGAGCAGTTCTTC. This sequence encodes CASSWPGQGRNEQFF.